The TCR beta chain under discussion was sequenced for a study of cytomegalovirus exposure and HLA in healthy donors. Losses at the gene ends were 6 bases for V and 5 bases for J; bases not matched to a gene: 9. This CDR3 spans 15 amino acids. From germline, CDR1 is MNHNS and CDR2 SASEGT. A multiplex PCR was run with 60 Vbeta primers and 13 Jbeta primers. TCRdb keeps only in-frame clones here, not all; method: immunoSEQ multiplex PCR. The repertoire consists of 95,000 to 100,000 clones, with approximately 80% occurring once and the leading ten covering 0.76%. This TCR came from a woman aged 55-75 years in good health and CMV-seronegative. Sample: PBMCs. The rearrangement links TRBV6-1 to TRBJ1-4; 7 positions match TRBD1. CDR3 sequence (DNA): TGTGCCAGCAGCGTAACAGGGGCCACAAATGAAAAACTGTTTTTT. Residues: CASSVTGATNEKLFF.